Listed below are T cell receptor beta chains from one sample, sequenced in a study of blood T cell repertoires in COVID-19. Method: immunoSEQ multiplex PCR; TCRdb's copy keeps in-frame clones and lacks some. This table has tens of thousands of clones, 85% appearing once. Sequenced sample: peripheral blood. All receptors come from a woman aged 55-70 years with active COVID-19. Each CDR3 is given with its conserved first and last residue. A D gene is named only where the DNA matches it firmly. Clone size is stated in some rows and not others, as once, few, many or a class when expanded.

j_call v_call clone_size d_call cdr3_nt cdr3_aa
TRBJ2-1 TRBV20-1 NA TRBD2 TGCAGTGCTAGTAGTAGGCTAGCGGGAGGGGCCTACAATGAGCAGTTCTTC CSASSRLAGGAYNEQFF
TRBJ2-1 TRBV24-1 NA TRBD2 TGTGCCACCAGTGATCACGCGGGGGGGTCCTACAATGAGCAGTTCTTC CATSDHAGGSYNEQFF
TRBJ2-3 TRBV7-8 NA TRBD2 TGTGCCAGCGGTATACGGGACTACTCTAGCACAGATACGCAGTATTTT CASGIRDYSSTDTQYF
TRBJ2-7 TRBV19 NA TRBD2 TGTGCCAGTAGTTACGGGAGGGGGGTATACGAGCAGTACTTC CASSYGRGVYEQYF
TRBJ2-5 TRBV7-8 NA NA TGTGCCAGCAGCTTTCGTGCATGGCTTGGGGGCGCGAGAAGGGACGAGACCCAGTACTTC CASSFRAWLGGARRDETQYF
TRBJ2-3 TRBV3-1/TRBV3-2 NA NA TGTGCCAGCAGCCGACTCATCCTCGGCACAGATACGCAGTATTTT CASSRLILGTDTQYF
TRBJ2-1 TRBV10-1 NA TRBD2 TGCGCCAGCAGCGGGACTAGCGGGGATGAGCAGTTCTTC CASSGTSGDEQFF
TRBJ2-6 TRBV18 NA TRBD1 TGTGCCAGCTCTCCCGGGACAGGGAAGGCTGGGGCCAACGTCCTGACTTTC CASSPGTGKAGANVLTF
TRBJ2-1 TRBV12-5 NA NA TGTGCTAGTGGTTCCCAGGCGGAGCAGTTCTTC CASGSQAEQFF
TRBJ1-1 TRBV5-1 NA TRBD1 TGCGCCAGCAGCCTACAGACAGGGGCCACTGAAGCTTTCTTT CASSLQTGATEAFF
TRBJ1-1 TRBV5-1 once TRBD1 TGCGCCAGCAGCTTTACAGGGGAGGTTGAAGCTTTCTTT CASSFTGEVEAFF
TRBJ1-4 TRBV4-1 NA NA TGCGCCAGCAGCCAAGATTATCAGGGGACTAATGAAAAACTGTTTTTT CASSQDYQGTNEKLFF
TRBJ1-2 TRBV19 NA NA TGTGCCAGTAGTATAAACGGGCCAGGGGACCTCTATGGCTACACCTTC CASSINGPGDLYGYTF
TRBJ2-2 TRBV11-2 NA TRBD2 TGTGCCAGCAGGAGACTTCGCGGGAGAACCACCGGGGAGCTGTTTTTT CASRRLRGRTTGELFF
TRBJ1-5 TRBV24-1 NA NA TGTGCCACCAGTGGTCAGAAATATAGCAATCAGCCCCAGCATTTT CATSGQKYSNQPQHF
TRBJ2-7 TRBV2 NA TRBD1 TGTGCCAGCGACGGGGACAGCTCCTACGAGCAGTACTTC CASDGDSSYEQYF
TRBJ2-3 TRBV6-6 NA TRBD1 TGTGCCAGTCACGCAAGGGACAGGGGTGGCGATACGCAGTATTTT CASHARDRGGDTQYF
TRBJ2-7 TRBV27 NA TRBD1 TGTGCCAGCAGTGAAGGGACAGGGTACGAGCAGTACTTC CASSEGTGYEQYF
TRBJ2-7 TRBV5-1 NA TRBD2 TGCGCCAGCAGCTTGGCACCTAGCGGGGCATACGAGCAGTACTTC CASSLAPSGAYEQYF
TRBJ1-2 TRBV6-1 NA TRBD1 TGTGCCAGCAGTGAAGGGGCCCCCTCCGGGACAGGGGGCGGCTACACCTTC CASSEGAPSGTGGGYTF
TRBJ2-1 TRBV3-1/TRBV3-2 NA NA TGTGCCAGCACTAGCTACAATGAGCAGTTCTTC CASTSYNEQFF
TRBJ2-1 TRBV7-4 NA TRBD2 TGTGCCAGCAGCTCTCCGGGACTACAAAATGAGCAGTTCTTC CASSSPGLQNEQFF
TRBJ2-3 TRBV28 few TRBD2 TGTGCCAGCAGTCCCTCTAGCGGGATGAGCACAGATACGCAGTATTTT CASSPSSGMSTDTQYF
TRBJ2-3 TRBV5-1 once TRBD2 TGCGCCAGCAGCTTCGCGGGAGACCGGACAGATACGCAGTATTTT CASSFAGDRTDTQYF
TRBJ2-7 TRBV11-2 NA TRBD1 TGTGCCAGCAGCTTAGTGGCTCCGGGACAGACTATTTACGAGCAGTACTTC CASSLVAPGQTIYEQYF
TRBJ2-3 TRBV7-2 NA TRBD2 TGTGCCAGCAGCCCGGGGACTAGCGGGGGGGCGGGTGTGTCAGATACGCAGTATTTT CASSPGTSGGAGVSDTQYF
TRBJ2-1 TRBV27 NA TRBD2 TGTGCCAGCAGTCCGGTAGCGGGGTACAACAATGAGCAGTTCTTC CASSPVAGYNNEQFF
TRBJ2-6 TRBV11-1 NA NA TGTGCCAGCAGCTTAGACAGGGCTTCTGGGGCCAACGTCCTGACTTTC CASSLDRASGANVLTF
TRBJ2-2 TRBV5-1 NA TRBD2 TGCGCCAGCAGCTTGACTAGCGGGACCCCCGGGGAGCTGTTTTTT CASSLTSGTPGELFF
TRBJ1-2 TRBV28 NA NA TGTGCCAGCACTAGACGAGGATTTAACTATGGCTACACCTTC CASTRRGFNYGYTF
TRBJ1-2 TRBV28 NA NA TGTGCCAGCAGTTCCCCAGGGGCCGGTGGCTACACCTTC CASSSPGAGGYTF
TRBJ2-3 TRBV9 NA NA TGTGCCAGCAGCGAAGACCGCGGAGATACGCAGTATTTT CASSEDRGDTQYF
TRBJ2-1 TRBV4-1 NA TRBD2 TGCGCCAGCAGCCAAGGGACTAGCGGGAGTGGGGAGCAGTTCTTC CASSQGTSGSGEQFF
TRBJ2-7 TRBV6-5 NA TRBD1 TGTGCCAGCAGAATTGGACAGGGTATCTACGAGCAGTACTTC CASRIGQGIYEQYF
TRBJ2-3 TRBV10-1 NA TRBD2 TGCGCCAGCAAGGGACTAGGCCCAAGGGATACGCAGTATTTT CASKGLGPRDTQYF
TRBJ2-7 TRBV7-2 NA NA TGTGCCAGCAGCCAAGGGGGACCCCCCTACGAGCAGTACTTC CASSQGGPPYEQYF
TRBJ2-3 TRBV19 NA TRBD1 TGTGCCAGTAGCAGGGGGACAGGGGCATCGGATACGCAGTATTTT CASSRGTGASDTQYF
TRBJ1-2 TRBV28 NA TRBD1 TGTGCGATACTTCCGGGGGGCGGGACAGGGCTCGGCTACACCTTC CAILPGGGTGLGYTF
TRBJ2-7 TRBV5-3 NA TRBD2 TGTGCCAGAAGCTGGAGCGGGGCTAGCGGGGGGGCCTACGAGCAGTACTTC CARSWSGASGGAYEQYF
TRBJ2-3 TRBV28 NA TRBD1 TGTGCCAGCAGTGATCCGGGACAGGGTGCAGATACGCAGTATTTT CASSDPGQGADTQYF
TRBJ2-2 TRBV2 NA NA TGTGCCAGCTCCCCAGGGGCTCGGACCGGGGAGCTGTTTTTT CASSPGARTGELFF
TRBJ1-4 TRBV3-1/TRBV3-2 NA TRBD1 TGTGCCAGCAGCCCGGGACAGGGGTTTTTTGAAAAACTGTTTTTT CASSPGQGFFEKLFF
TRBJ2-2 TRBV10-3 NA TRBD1 TGTGCCATCAGCCCTCTCGGGACAGGGAGCTCCGGAACCACCGGGGAGCTGTTTTTT CAISPLGTGSSGTTGELFF
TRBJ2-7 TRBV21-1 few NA TGTGCCAGCAAGAAGGACTACTCCTACGAGCAGTACTTC CASKKDYSYEQYF
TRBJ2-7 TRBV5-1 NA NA TGCGCCAGCAGCTTGAGTGGAAACTCCGGGTTCTCCTACGAGCAGTACTTC CASSLSGNSGFSYEQYF
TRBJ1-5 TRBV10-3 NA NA TGTGCCATCAGTGAACGGTTAAATCAGCCCCAGCATTTT CAISERLNQPQHF
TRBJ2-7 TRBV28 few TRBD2 TGTGCCAGTAGCGGGAGGTTCTCCTACGAGCAGTACTTC CASSGRFSYEQYF
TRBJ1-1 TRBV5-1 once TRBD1 TGCGCCAGCAGCCCAGGCGGGACAGCCAAAGATATTAACACTGAAGCTTTCTTT CASSPGGTAKDINTEAFF
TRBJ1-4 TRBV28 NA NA TGTGCCAGCAGTCGCATACAGGGTATCGGTGAAAAACTGTTTTTT CASSRIQGIGEKLFF
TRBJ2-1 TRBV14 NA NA TGTGCCAGCAGCCAAGGGTACAGGTACAATGAGCAGTTCTTC CASSQGYRYNEQFF
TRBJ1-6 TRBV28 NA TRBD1 TGTGCCAGCAGTCGGGACAGGCCGTCGAGAGGTTCACCCCTCCACTTT CASSRDRPSRGSPLHF
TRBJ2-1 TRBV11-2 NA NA TGTGCCAGCAGCTTGGGTGGCAGGTGGAACAATGAGCAGTTCTTC CASSLGGRWNNEQFF